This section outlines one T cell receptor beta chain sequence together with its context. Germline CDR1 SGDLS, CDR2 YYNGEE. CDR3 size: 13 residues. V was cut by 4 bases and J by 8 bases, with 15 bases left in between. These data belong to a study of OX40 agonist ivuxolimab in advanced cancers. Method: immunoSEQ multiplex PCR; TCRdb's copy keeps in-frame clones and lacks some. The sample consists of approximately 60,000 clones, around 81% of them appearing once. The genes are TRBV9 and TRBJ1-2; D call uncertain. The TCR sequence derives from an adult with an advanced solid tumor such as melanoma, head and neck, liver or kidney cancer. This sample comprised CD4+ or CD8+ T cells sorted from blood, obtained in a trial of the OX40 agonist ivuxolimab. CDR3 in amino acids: CASSPLRAGGYTF. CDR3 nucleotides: TGTGCCAGCAGCCCCCTCCGGGCTGGGGGCTACACCTTC. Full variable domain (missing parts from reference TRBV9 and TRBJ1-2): DSGVTQTPKHLITATGQRVTLRCSPRSGDLSVYWYQQSLDQGLQFLIQYYNGEERAKGNILERFSAQQFPDLHSELNLSSLELGDSALYFCASSPLRAGGYTFGSGTRLTVV.